Shown below are 28 T cell receptor beta chains from a single sample sequenced in a study of OX40 agonist ivuxolimab in advanced cancers. Data came from immunoSEQ multiplex PCR; TCRdb stores just in-frame clones and leaves some out. Of about 58,000 clones listed, about four fifths are singletons. The sequenced sample was CD4+ or CD8+ T cells sorted from blood, obtained in a trial of the OX40 agonist ivuxolimab. The receptors stem from an adult with an advanced solid tumor such as melanoma, head and neck, liver or kidney cancer.

This chain joins TRBV7-2 and TRBJ1-4; D not resolved. Trimming took 1 base from V and 7 from J, leaving 10 bases between them. The CDR3 runs 14 residues. CDR1 is SGHTA and CDR2 is FQGNSA in the germline V gene. Here the CDR3 reads CASSLEARGEKLFF. The CDR3 nucleotides are TGTGCCAGCAGCTTAGAGGCTAGAGGTGAAAAACTGTTTTTT.

The CDR3: CASSLLKQAYEQYF. CDR3 nucleotides: TGTGCCAGCAGCTTACTCAAACAGGCCTACGAGCAGTACTTC. This chain joins TRBV11-2 and TRBJ2-7; tentatively, D is TRBD1 (5 bases). Trimming took 2 bases from V and 2 from J, leaving 10 bases between them. The CDR3 is 14 amino acids. In germline, CDR1 is SGHAT, CDR2 FQNNGV.

The chain employs TRBV5-1 and TRBJ2-1; D may be TRBD2 (6 bases). V lost 4 bases and J lost 8, with 19 bases in between. Germline assignment: CDR1 SGHRS and CDR2 YFSETQ. The CDR3 covers 15 residues. CDR3 amino acids: CASSRRPTGGHEQFF. CDR3 coding DNA: TGCGCCAGCAGCCGGCGGCCTACAGGAGGGCATGAGCAGTTCTTC.

V is TRBV28 and J is TRBJ2-5, with TRBD1 matching over 10 bases. Germline loops: CDR1 MDHEN, CDR2 SYDVKM. The junction had 6 bases not matched to a gene; V was cut back by 6 bases and J by 5 bases. This CDR3 comprises 14 residues. CDR3 region: CASSQTGGLETQYF. CDR3 coding DNA: TGTGCCAGCAGCCAGACAGGGGGCCTGGAGACCCAGTACTTC. The full variable domain, its missing parts supplied by reference TRBV28 and TRBJ2-5, is DVKVTQSSRYLVKRTGEKVFLECVQDMDHENMFWYRQDPGLGLRLIYFSYDVKMKEKGDIPEGYSVSREKKERFSLILESASTNQTSMYLCASSQTGGLETQYFGPGTRLLVL.

This chain joins TRBV7-2 and TRBJ2-1, with TRBD2 matching over 8 bases. Germline-derived CDR1 and CDR2 are SGHTA and FQGNSA. The CDR3 is 16 residues long. The junction had 5 bases not matched to a gene; V was cut back by 4 bases and J by 0 bases. The CDR3 reads CASSSLAGSSYNEQFF. CDR3 coding DNA: TGTGCCAGCAGCTCCTTAGCGGGGAGCTCCTACAATGAGCAGTTCTTC.

The genes are TRBV27 and TRBJ1-2, with D unclear. Trimming shortened V by 5 bases and J by 7 bases, and 14 bases separated the two germline ends. The CDR3 contains 13 residues. Germline CDR1 reads MNHEY; CDR2 reads SMNVEV (reference sequence). This CDR3 reads CASSPDYGVGYTF. The CDR3 coding sequence is TGTGCCAGCAGTCCTGATTATGGGGTTGGCTACACCTTC.

The chain uses TRBV15 and TRBJ2-1; 11 nucleotides line up with TRBD2. Germline V lookup: CDR1 LNHNV, CDR2 YYDKDF (reference sequence). The V and J ends lost 2 bases and 3 bases, in that order; junction bases with no gene match: 15. CDR3 size: 20 residues. The DNA of the CDR3 is TGTGCCACCAGCAGATCAGCGTCACTAGCGGGAGCACCCCTCTACAATGAGCAGTTCTTC. Amino acid sequence: CATSRSASLAGAPLYNEQFF.

In DNA form, the CDR3 reads TGTGCCAGCAGCTTGACAGGGGCAAACGAGCAGTACTTC. Protein product: CASSLTGANEQYF. The chain carries TRBV7-9 and TRBJ2-5; 8 bases map to TRBD1. The DNA end lines up better with TRBJ2-7; the J call may be wrong. This CDR3 has 13 amino acids. The V gene's germline CDR1 is SEHNR and CDR2 FQNEAQ (reference sequence).

V and J are TRBV18 and TRBJ2-5; D possibly corresponds to TRBD2 (6 bases). There are 16 residues in the CDR3. Deletions cut 3 bases from V and 7 bases from J, with 21 bases between. CDR1 is KGHSH, CDR2 LQKENI, per germline. CDR3 bases: TGTGCCAGCTCACCCAGGGACTCATCCCTAAGTGGGACCCAGTACTTC. Translation gives CASSPRDSSLSGTQYF.

The chain has TRBV6-5 and TRBJ2-5; D unresolved. The germline gives CDR1 MNHEY, CDR2 SVGAGI. This CDR3 comprises 11 residues. Trimming took off 7 bases at V and 2 bases at J, with 5 bases between the two ends. The CDR3 spells CASTEQETQYF. The CDR3 coding sequence is TGTGCCAGCACCGAACAAGAGACCCAGTACTTC.

The chain employs TRBV7-3 and TRBJ1-6, with TRBD1 matching over 7 bases. CDR3 length equals 16 residues. Germline-derived CDR1 and CDR2 are SGHTA and FQGTGA. J gave up 10 bases and V 5 bases, and 14 bases lay outside the gene matches. CDR3 region: CASSPTAVTGNSPLHF. The CDR3 region has the DNA TGTGCCAGCAGCCCGACTGCCGTGACAGGGAACTCACCCCTCCACTTT.

This chain uses TRBV29-1 with TRBJ2-7; TRBD2 agrees at 7 bases. CDR1 is SQVTM, CDR2 ANQGSEA, per germline. This CDR3 is 13 amino acids long. V dropped 4 bases and J dropped 5; count of bases not matched to a gene: 8. The CDR3 is CSVGWGGSDEQYF. For the CDR3, the DNA is TGCAGCGTTGGTTGGGGGGGATCGGACGAGCAGTACTTC.

J is TRBJ1-5 and V is TRBV12-5; 7 nucleotides match TRBD1. Trimming removed 5 bases from V and 7 bases from J; junction bases left unmatched: 5. The CDR3 length is 13 residues. Germline V gene lookup returns CDR1 LGHNT and CDR2 FRNRAP. In DNA form, the CDR3 reads TGTGCTAGTGGTAGGGACAGATACCAGCCCCAGCATTTT. Amino acid sequence: CASGRDRYQPQHF.

The chain employs TRBV7-2 and TRBJ1-4; D might be TRBD1 (5 bases). The CDR3 extends over 16 amino acids. Germline V gives CDR1 SGHTA, CDR2 FQGNSA. V was cut by 5 bases and J by 1 base, with 14 bases left in between. Here the CDR3 reads CASSPGRGVTNEKLFF. Written as DNA, the CDR3 is TGTGCCAGCAGCCCCGGGCGGGGGGTAACTAATGAAAAACTGTTTTTT.

This chain uses TRBV6-5 with TRBJ1-6; no reliable D call. Per the germline V gene, CDR1 is MNHEY and CDR2 is SVGAGI. The CDR3 has 14 residues. Trimming removed 7 bases at V and 2 bases at J, with 9 bases between. The CDR3 DNA is TGTGCCAGCAATTCCGGGACCTATAATTCACCCCTCCACTTT. This codes for CASNSGTYNSPLHF.

The rearrangement links TRBV7-2 to TRBJ2-1; 7 bases fit TRBD1. Germline values: CDR1 SGHTA, CDR2 FQGNSA. This CDR3 region has 14 residues. The J segment lost 4 bases and the V segment lost 2 bases, leaving 2 bases of the junction unmatched. The CDR3 here is CASSLPQGYNEQFF. DNA for the CDR3: TGTGCCAGCAGCTTACCACAGGGGTACAATGAGCAGTTCTTC.

This chain connects TRBV5-4 to TRBJ1-1; D uncertain. Trimming stripped 1 base from V and 6 bases from J, with 7 bases between. The germline V gene encodes CDR1 SGHNT and CDR2 YYREEE (reference sequence). The CDR3 loop spans 12 amino acids. The CDR3 reads CASSLPLSEAFF. CDR3 coding DNA: TGTGCCAGCAGCTTGCCGTTATCTGAAGCTTTCTTT.

V and J are TRBV19 and TRBJ2-3; 9 bases agree with TRBD2. This CDR3 spans 17 amino acids. Germline assignment: CDR1 LNHDA and CDR2 SQIVND (reference sequence). Losses at the gene ends were 8 bases for V and 6 bases for J; bases not matched to a gene: 18. In nucleotides, the CDR3 is TGTGCCAGTCGTAGTATCGGTGCAGCGGGAGGACCTGATACGCAGTATTTT. Residues: CASRSIGAAGGPDTQYF.

V is TRBV7-6 and J is TRBJ2-5, with 8 bases identical to TRBD1. Germline V gives CDR1 SGHVS, CDR2 FNYEAQ. The CDR3 extends over 15 amino acids. The V and J ends lost 1 base and 5 bases, in that order; junction bases with no gene match: 6. The CDR3 loop is CASSLGTGSWETQYF. In nucleotides, the CDR3 is TGTGCCAGCAGCTTAGGGACAGGGAGTTGGGAGACCCAGTACTTC.

The chain links TRBV19 to TRBJ1-4; 7 bases fit TRBD1. Germline V gene lookup returns CDR1 LNHDA and CDR2 SQIVND (reference sequence). The V segment lost 5 bases and the J segment 5 bases; nucleotides outside the gene matches: 8. This CDR3 has 15 amino acids. The CDR3 nucleotides read TGTGCCAGTAGTGGCCGGGACAGTAACAATGAAAAACTGTTTTTT. Translating gives CASSGRDSNNEKLFF.

The chain recombines TRBV13 with TRBJ2-3, with D perhaps matching TRBD1 (6 bases). Trimming removed 3 bases from V and 3 bases from J, with 10 bases in between. The CDR3 has 14 residues. Germline V gene lookup returns CDR1 PRHDT and CDR2 FYEKMQ (reference sequence). The CDR3: CASSFTGRTDTQYF. CDR3 nucleotides: TGTGCCAGCAGCTTTACAGGGCGGACAGATACGCAGTATTTT.

This CDR3 reads CASSAAAGYGYTF. DNA of the CDR3: TGTGCCAGCAGCGCCGCTGCGGGGTATGGCTACACCTTC. The chain has TRBV9 and TRBJ1-2; no definite D call. The CDR3 sequence is 13 residues long. Between the trimmed V and J ends, which lost 3 bases and 5 bases, there was a span of 11 bases. CDR1 and CDR2 from the germline V gene are SGDLS and YYNGEE. The full variable domain, in which reference TRBV9 and TRBJ1-2 provide the parts outside the CDR3, is DSGVTQTPKHLITATGQRVTLRCSPRSGDLSVYWYQQSLDQGLQFLIQYYNGEERAKGNILERFSAQQFPDLHSELNLSSLELGDSALYFCASSAAAGYGYTFGSGTRLTVV.

This CDR3 is CASSFGGQTEAFF. CDR3 in DNA: TGTGCCAGCAGCTTCGGGGGACAGACTGAAGCTTTCTTT. The chain couples TRBV7-8 to TRBJ1-1; 7 nucleotides line up with TRBD1. Looked up from germline, CDR1 is SGHVS and CDR2 is FQNEAQ. The V segment lost 3 bases and the J segment 5 bases; nucleotides outside the gene matches: 3. This CDR3 has 13 residues.

J is TRBJ1-1 and V is TRBV13; D not certain. The germline V gene encodes CDR1 PRHDT and CDR2 FYEKMQ (reference sequence). There are 13 residues in the CDR3. V was pared by 5 bases and J by 11 bases, with 18 bases between. The CDR3 here is CASSPRSSLGAFF. The CDR3 DNA follows: TGTGCCAGCAGCCCCCGATCATCCCTCGGGGCTTTCTTT.

The CDR3 region is CASSLTAVERNTIYF. The CDR3 DNA reads TGTGCCAGCAGTTTAACAGCGGTGGAGAGAAACACCATATATTTT. The V call is TRBV7-6, the J call TRBJ1-3; D gene uncertain. Trimming left V 6 bases short and J 5 bases short, with 17 bases between. Germline V lookup: CDR1 SGHVS, CDR2 FNYEAQ. There are 15 residues in the CDR3.

The chain employs TRBV2 and TRBJ2-2; no firm D call. Trimming pared 4 bases from V and 0 bases from J, leaving 6 bases between. Per the germline V gene, CDR1 is SNHLY and CDR2 is FYNNEI. This CDR3 spans 14 amino acids. The CDR3 protein is CASSVVPNTGELFF. CDR3 nucleotides: TGTGCCAGCAGTGTAGTACCGAACACCGGGGAGCTGTTTTTT. Looking up the rest from reference TRBV2 and TRBJ2-2 gives the full variable domain: EPEVTQTPSHQVTQMGQEVILRCVPISNHLYFYWYRQILGQKVEFLVSFYNNEISEKSEIFDDQFSVERPDGSNFTLKIRSTKLEDSAMYFCASSVVPNTGELFFGEGSRLTVL.

Note on this clone: Compared with germline, one end of the junction differs, possibly owing to a read error. This chain links TRBV7-7 with TRBJ2-1; the match to TRBD1 covers 12 bases. In germline, CDR1 is SSHAT, CDR2 FNYEAQ (reference sequence). This CDR3 has 16 amino acids. The CDR3: CASSLAGQGAQSEQFF. As DNA, the CDR3 is TGTGCTAGCAGCTTAGCGGGACAGGGGGCTCAGAGCGAGCAGTTCTTC. Looking up the rest from reference TRBV7-7 and TRBJ2-1 gives the full variable domain: GAGVSQSPRYKVTKRGQDVTLRCDPISSHATLYWYQQALGQGPEFLTYFNYEAQPDKSGLPSDRFSAERPEGSISTLTIQRTEQRDSAMYRCASSLAGQGAQSEQFFGPGTRLTVL.

The gene calls are TRBV6-1 and TRBJ2-5; D is ambiguous. The CDR3 has 13 residues. Germline CDR1 is MNHNS and CDR2 is SASEGT. V dropped 4 bases and J dropped 5 bases, with 11 bases sitting between them. The CDR3 region is CASSVQYGETQYF. The CDR3 nucleotides are TGTGCCAGCAGTGTCCAATACGGGGAGACCCAGTACTTC.